This T cell receptor (beta chain) appears in the sequencing data of a study of Ad26.COV2.S vaccination and SARS-CoV-2 variants. Study-wide context: Recipients of Ad26.COV2.S got it intramuscularly, once or twice 56 days apart.

Treatment here: 19 received Ad26.COV2.S at low or high dose, single or two shots; about 5 received placebo; per-sample allocation not given. After the first vaccine or placebo injection, samples were drawn on day 63. The donor was a Boston adult aged 18-55 years. Profiling relied on immunoSEQ multiplex PCR, and the TCRdb table lists in-frame clones only, not all of them. Here the sample spans around 450,000 clones, nearly 90% being singletons. The CDR3 is made up of 13 amino acids. CDR1 SQVTM and CDR2 ANQGSEA come from the germline V gene. Losses at the gene ends were 4 bases for V and 2 bases for J; bases not matched to a gene: 3.

The J gene is TRBJ2-3, the V gene TRBV29-1, with 7 positions matching TRBD2. The TCR sequence derives from a person between 18 and 59 years old who received the Ad26.COV2.S COVID-19 vaccine or a placebo. The input for sequencing was peripheral blood, taken in a trial of Ad26.COV2.S vaccine versus placebo. CDR3 sequence: CSVAGLHTDTQYF. CDR3 coding DNA: TGCAGCGTTGCGGGACTACACACAGATACGCAGTATTTT.